This T cell receptor (beta chain) derives from a study of T cell responses to AZD1222 COVID-19 vaccine. Profiled with immunoSEQ multiplex PCR; TCRdb holds only in-frame clones, not every one. Among about 93,000 clones, more than 80% were seen once, and the ten largest hold roughly 2.7%. General study findings and limits: Samples come after the peak T cell response, not at day 14. Recipients of AZD1222 seropositive at baseline numbered only 5 to 7. Spike-specific TCRs gained breadth and depth after people received two AZD1222 doses. CD4 TCRs associated with vaccination spanned spike, dominating at 160-218 and 743-854.

This CDR3 is 13 amino acids long. V lost 3 bases and J 8 bases, leaving 9 bases between the germline ends. Per the germline V gene, CDR1 is SGHRS and CDR2 is YFSETQ. To note about this clone: Its antigen is unknown.

This specimen was peripheral blood, taken 28 days after the second AZD1222 dose. The chain has TRBV5-1 and TRBJ1-6, with D uncertain. This TCR was sampled from an adult who received the AZD1222 COVID-19 vaccine. The CDR3 sequence: CASSSLLDSPLHF. The CDR3 region has the DNA TGCGCCAGCAGCTCTCTGTTGGATTCACCCCTCCACTTT.